This T cell receptor (beta chain) was observed in a study of CXCR3-negative and CXCR3-positive naive CD8 T cells. Study outcomes and limitations: Naive cells that were CXCR3-positive had more hydrophobic TRB CDR3s (compared with CXCR3-negative naive cells).

As to this clonotype: Antigen specificity is unknown.

The CDR3 runs 14 residues. CDR1 SEHNR and CDR2 FQNEAQ come from the germline V gene (reference sequence). UMI-labeled TRB cDNA libraries were prepared by 5' RACE. Following a re-call of the 5' RACE reads, TCRdb has one entry per CDR3 protein and lacks DNA. The sample has under 75,000 distinct CDR3 sequences, and its top ten clones hold 0.71%. Sequenced material: naive CXCR3+ CD8+ T cells from blood. Specified subset: CD45RO-CCR7+CD27+CD95- naive CD8+ T cells expressing CXCR3 (TNR3+). This TCR was sampled from a human donor in good health. Some clones in this sample may be carry-over from other donors' samples. The J gene is TRBJ1-5, the V gene TRBV7-9; TCRdb picks TRBD1, but there is no DNA to check that call. The CDR3 spells CASSSGHLNQPQHF.